The sequence of this T cell receptor beta chain was determined in a study of shared T cell receptors in the human thymus. V shed 10 bases and J shed 5 bases, with 11 bases lying between them. Germline CDR1 is SNHLY and CDR2 is FYNNEI. The CDR3 spans 11 residues. The method was immunoSEQ multiplex PCR; TCRdb's version includes in-frame clones alone and lacks a portion of them. In the table there are 700,000 to 750,000 clones, approximately 85% of which are singletons. The same data also contributed to another study, on human thymus T cells.

The sample comprised thymocytes. The chain combines TRBV2 with TRBJ1-1; D is possibly TRBD1 (5 bases). The clonotype comes from a girl less than two years old with a congenital heart defect. The CDR3 sequence is CATGGGTEAFF. The CDR3, as DNA: TGTGCCACCGGGGGGGGGACTGAAGCTTTCTTT.